A selection of T cell receptor beta chains follows, all from one sample in a study of T-cell memory formation after mild COVID-19. MiXCR was run by TCRdb on the 5' RACE reads, yielding one entry per CDR3 protein. The data hold roughly 51,000 distinct CDR3 sequences, with 5.5% to 7.5% observed a single time. The specimen sequenced was PBMCs or a T cell subset sorted from them (not recorded which). Source of these receptors: a young man who had mild COVID-19 (a few samples of this study predate the infection). Cell type and time point are not known. The CDR3 runs from the conserved cysteine through the conserved F or W. The D gene is left open where the match is weak.

V	J	D	CDR3
TRBV11-2	TRBJ2-5	TRBD1	CASTPFRDRVIKTQYF
TRBV6-2/TRBV6-3	TRBJ1-5	-	CASSSTGVEQPQHF
TRBV6-5	TRBJ2-5	-	CASSFSWVAGLRETQYF
TRBV20-1	TRBJ1-5	-	CSARSDSNQPQHF
TRBV25-1	TRBJ2-1	-	CASSDPGGGAFEQFF
TRBV6-5	TRBJ1-6	-	CASSYRRSWGLGSPLHF
TRBV24-1	TRBJ2-3	-	CATSALGGPLSTDTQYF
TRBV12-3/TRBV12-4	TRBJ1-5	-	CASTRQSNQPQHF
TRBV6-2/TRBV6-3	TRBJ1-2	-	CASSTTGPYGYTF
TRBV7-2	TRBJ2-1	-	CASSFMSEQFF
TRBV20-1	TRBJ2-4	-	CSARRGKGIQYF
TRBV12-3/TRBV12-4	TRBJ1-2	-	CASSSRSTNYGYTF
TRBV7-2	TRBJ1-5	TRBD1	CASSLGTGQGAWSNQPQHF
TRBV7-9	TRBJ2-1	-	CASRREDNEQFF
TRBV5-1	TRBJ2-1	TRBD2	CASRGTSGGEQFF
TRBV20-1	TRBJ1-1	-	CSASKDMNTEAFF
TRBV19	TRBJ1-1	-	CASCSPTASNTEAFF
TRBV20-1	TRBJ1-2	TRBD1	CSAQEDGTANYGYTF
TRBV20-1	TRBJ1-5	TRBD1	CSARPRGYNQPQHF
TRBV9	TRBJ1-6	TRBD1	CASGDREGAPSPLHF
TRBV5-1	TRBJ1-4	-	CASSLGVLGLNEKLFF
TRBV10-3	TRBJ1-1	TRBD1	CAISADRLGEAFF
TRBV7-9	TRBJ2-3	-	CASSLRRGTDTQYF
TRBV15	TRBJ2-5	-	CATSREMKTQYF
TRBV24-1	TRBJ2-1	-	CATSDFPGGGDDEQFF